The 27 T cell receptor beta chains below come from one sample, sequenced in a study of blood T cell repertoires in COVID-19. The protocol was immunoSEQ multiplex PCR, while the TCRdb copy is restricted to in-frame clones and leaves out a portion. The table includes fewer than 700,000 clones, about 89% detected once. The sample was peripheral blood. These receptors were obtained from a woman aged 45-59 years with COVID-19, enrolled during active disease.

CDR3 sequence: CASSPGPRQGTF. The CDR3 DNA is TGTGCCAGCAGCCCTGGACCCCGCCAGGGCACCTTC. V is TRBV11-2 and J is TRBJ1-2; D perhaps matches TRBD1 (5 bases). CDR3 length: 12 residues. Between the trimmed V and J ends, which lost 5 bases and 13 bases, there was a span of 17 bases. CDR1 SGHAT and CDR2 FQNNGV come from the germline V gene.

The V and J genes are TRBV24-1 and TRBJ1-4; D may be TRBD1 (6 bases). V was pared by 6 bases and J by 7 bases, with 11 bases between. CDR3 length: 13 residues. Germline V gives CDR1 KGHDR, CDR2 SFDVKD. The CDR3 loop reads CATSTTGTEKLFF. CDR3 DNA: TGTGCCACCAGTACAACAGGGACTGAAAAACTGTTTTTT.

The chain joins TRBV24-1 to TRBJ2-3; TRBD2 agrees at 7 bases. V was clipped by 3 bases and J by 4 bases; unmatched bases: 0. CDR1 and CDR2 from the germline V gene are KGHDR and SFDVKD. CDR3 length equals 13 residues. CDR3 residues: CATSDGGADTQYF. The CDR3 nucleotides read TGTGCCACCAGTGATGGGGGGGCAGATACGCAGTATTTT.

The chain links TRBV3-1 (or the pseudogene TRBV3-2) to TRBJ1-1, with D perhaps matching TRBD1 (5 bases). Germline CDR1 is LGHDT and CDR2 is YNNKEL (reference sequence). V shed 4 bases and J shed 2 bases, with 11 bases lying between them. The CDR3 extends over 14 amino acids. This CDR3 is CASSRKGVNTEAFF. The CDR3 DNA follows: TGTGCCAGCAGCCGCAAAGGGGTAAACACTGAAGCTTTCTTT.

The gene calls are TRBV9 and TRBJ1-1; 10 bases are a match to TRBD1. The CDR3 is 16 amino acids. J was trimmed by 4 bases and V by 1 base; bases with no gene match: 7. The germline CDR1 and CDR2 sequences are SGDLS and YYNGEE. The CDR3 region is CASSVSRDRGGTEAFF. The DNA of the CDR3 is TGTGCCAGCAGCGTATCCCGGGACAGGGGTGGCACTGAAGCTTTCTTT.

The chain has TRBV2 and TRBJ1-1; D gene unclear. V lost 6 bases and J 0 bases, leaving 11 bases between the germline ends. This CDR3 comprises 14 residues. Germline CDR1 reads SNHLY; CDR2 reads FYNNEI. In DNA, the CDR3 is TGTGCCAGCAGCAAAGGACTTATGAACACTGAAGCTTTCTTT. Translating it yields CASSKGLMNTEAFF. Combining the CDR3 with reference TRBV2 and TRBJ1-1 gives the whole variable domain EPEVTQTPSHQVTQMGQEVILRCVPISNHLYFYWYRQILGQKVEFLVSFYNNEISEKSEIFDDQFSVERPDGSNFTLKIRSTKLEDSAMYFCASSKGLMNTEAFFGQGTRLTVV.

CDR3 bases: TGTGCCAGCAGCTTTAGGGGACAGCCAGGGGGCGAGCAGTACTTC. As protein: CASSFRGQPGGEQYF. This chain joins TRBV7-6 and TRBJ2-7; TRBD1 matches at 7 bases. After removal of 3 bases from V and 6 bases from J, the junction contained 11 bases not matched to a gene. Per the germline V gene, CDR1 is SGHVS and CDR2 is FNYEAQ. There are 15 residues in the CDR3.

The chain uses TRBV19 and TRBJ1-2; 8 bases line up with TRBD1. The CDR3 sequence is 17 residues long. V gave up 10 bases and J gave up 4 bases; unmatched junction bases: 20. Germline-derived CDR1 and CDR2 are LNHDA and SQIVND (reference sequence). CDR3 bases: TGTGCCACCGAAAGAAAACAGGGGGAGAGCGCGACCTATGGCTACACCTTC. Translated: CATERKQGESATYGYTF.

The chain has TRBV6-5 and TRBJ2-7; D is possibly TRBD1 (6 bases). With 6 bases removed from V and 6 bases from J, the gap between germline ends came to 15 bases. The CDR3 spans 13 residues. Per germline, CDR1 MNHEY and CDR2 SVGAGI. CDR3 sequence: CASRDSARGEQYF. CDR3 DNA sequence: TGTGCCAGCAGGGACAGTGCCCGCGGCGAGCAGTACTTC.

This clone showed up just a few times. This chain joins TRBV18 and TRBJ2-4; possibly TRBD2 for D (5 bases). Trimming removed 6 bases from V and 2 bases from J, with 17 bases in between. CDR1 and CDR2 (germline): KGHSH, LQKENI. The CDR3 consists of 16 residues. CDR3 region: CASSPFTPGTKNIQYF. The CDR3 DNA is TGTGCCAGCTCCCCCTTCACTCCCGGGACCAAAAACATTCAGTACTTC.

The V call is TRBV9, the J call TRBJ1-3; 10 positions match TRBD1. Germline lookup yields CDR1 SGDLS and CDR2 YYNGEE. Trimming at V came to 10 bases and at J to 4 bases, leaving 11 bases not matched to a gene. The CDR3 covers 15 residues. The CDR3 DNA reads TGTGCCTCGACAGGGGGCCTGACGGCAGGAAACACCATATATTTT. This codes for CASTGGLTAGNTIYF. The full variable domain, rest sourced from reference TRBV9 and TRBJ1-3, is DSGVTQTPKHLITATGQRVTLRCSPRSGDLSVYWYQQSLDQGLQFLIQYYNGEERAKGNILERFSAQQFPDLHSELNLSSLELGDSALYFCASTGGLTAGNTIYFGEGSWLTVV.

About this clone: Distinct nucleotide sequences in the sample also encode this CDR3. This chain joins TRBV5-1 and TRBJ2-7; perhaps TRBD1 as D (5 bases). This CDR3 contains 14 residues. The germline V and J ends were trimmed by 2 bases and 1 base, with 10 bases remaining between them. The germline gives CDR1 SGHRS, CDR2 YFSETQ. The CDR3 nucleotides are TGCGCCAGCAGCTTCACAGGCGATTCCTACGAGCAGTACTTC. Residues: CASSFTGDSYEQYF.

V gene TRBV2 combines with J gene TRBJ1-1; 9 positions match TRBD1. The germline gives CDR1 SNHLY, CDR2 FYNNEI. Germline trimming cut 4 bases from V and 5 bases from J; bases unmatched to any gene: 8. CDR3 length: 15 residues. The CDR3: CASSASQGAGTEAFF. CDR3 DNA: TGTGCCAGCAGTGCATCACAGGGGGCAGGGACTGAAGCTTTCTTT.

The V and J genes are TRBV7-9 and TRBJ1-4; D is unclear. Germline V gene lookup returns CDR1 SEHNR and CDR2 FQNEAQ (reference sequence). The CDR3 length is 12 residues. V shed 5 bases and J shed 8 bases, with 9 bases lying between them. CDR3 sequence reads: CASSDFREKLFF. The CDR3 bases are TGTGCCAGCAGCGACTTCCGAGAAAAACTGTTTTTT.

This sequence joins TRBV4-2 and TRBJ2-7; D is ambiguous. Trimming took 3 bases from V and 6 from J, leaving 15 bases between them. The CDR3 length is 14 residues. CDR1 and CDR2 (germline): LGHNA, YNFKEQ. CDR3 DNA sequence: TGTGCCAGCAGCCACCCCTCTTCTAGTTCCGAGCAGTACTTC. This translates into CASSHPSSSSEQYF.

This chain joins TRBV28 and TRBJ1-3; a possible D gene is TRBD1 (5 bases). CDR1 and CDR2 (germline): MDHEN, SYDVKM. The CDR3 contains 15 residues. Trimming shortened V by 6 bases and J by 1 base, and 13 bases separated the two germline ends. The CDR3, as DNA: TGTGCCAGCAGCCCCACGGGGGTATCTGGAAACACCATATATTTT. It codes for CASSPTGVSGNTIYF.

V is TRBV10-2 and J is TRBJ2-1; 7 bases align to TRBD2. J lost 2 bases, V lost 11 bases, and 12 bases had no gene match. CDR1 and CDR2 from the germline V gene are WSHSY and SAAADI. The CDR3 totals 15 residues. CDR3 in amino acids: CASTGRVDPYNEQFF. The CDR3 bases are TGCGCCTCCACGGGGAGGGTGGACCCCTACAATGAGCAGTTCTTC.

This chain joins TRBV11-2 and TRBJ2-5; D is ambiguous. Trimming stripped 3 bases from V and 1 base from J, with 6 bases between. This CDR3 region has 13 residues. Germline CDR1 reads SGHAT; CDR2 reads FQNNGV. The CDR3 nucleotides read TGTGCCAGCAGCTTGGGCACCCAAGAGACCCAGTACTTC. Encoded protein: CASSLGTQETQYF.

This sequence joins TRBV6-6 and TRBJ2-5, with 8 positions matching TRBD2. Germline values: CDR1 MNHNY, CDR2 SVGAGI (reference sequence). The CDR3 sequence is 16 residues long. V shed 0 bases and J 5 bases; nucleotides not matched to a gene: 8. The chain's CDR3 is CASSYSWGTRAETQYF. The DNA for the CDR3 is TGTGCCAGCAGTTACTCTTGGGGGACTAGGGCCGAGACCCAGTACTTC.

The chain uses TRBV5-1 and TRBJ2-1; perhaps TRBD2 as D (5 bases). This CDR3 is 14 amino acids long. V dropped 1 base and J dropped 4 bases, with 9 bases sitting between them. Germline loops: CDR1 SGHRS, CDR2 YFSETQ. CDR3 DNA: TGCGCCAGCAGCTTGACCAGCGGATACAATGAGCAGTTCTTC. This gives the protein CASSLTSGYNEQFF.

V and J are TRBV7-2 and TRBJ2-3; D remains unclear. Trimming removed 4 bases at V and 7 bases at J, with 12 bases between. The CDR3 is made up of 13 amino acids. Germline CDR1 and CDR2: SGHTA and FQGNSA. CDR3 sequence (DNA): TGTGCCAGCAGCTCGAGCCCCGGGTATACGCAGTATTTT. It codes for CASSSSPGYTQYF.

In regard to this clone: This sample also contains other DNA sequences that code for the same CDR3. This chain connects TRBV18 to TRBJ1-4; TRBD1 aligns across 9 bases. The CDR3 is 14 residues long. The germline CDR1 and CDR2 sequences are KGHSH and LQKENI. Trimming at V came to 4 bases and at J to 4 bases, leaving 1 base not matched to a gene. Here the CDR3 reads CASSRGQGNEKLFF. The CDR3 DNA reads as TGTGCCAGCTCACGGGGACAGGGTAATGAAAAACTGTTTTTT. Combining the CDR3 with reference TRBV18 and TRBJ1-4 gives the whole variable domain NAGVMQNPRHLVRRRGQEARLRCSPMKGHSHVYWYRQLPEEGLKFMVYLQKENIIDESGMPKERFSAEFPKEGPSILRIQQVVRGDSAAYFCASSRGQGNEKLFFGSGTQLSVL.

The CDR3 sequence is CAWSIDRGRVTEAFF. In nucleotides, the CDR3 is TGTGCCTGGAGCATCGACAGGGGGCGCGTCACTGAAGCTTTCTTT. This rearrangement joins TRBV30 to TRBJ1-1; 10 bases fit TRBD1. The CDR3 spans 15 residues. After removal of 3 bases from V and 4 bases from J, the junction contained 8 bases not matched to a gene. The germline CDR1 and CDR2 sequences are GTSNPN and SVGIG (reference sequence).

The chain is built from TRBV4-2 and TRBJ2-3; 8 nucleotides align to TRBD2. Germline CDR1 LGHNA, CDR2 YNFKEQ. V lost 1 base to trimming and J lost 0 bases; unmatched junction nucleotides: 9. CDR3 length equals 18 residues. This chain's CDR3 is CASSQVGSGESSTDTQYF. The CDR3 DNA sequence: TGTGCCAGCAGCCAAGTTGGTAGCGGGGAATCTAGCACAGATACGCAGTATTTT.

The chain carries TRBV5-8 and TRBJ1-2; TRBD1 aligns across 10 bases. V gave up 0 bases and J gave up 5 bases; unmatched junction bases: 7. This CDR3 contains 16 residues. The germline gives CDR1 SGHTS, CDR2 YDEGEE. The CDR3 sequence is CASSLALGTGEYGYTF. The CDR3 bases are TGTGCCAGCAGCTTGGCCTTAGGGACAGGGGAGTATGGCTACACCTTC.

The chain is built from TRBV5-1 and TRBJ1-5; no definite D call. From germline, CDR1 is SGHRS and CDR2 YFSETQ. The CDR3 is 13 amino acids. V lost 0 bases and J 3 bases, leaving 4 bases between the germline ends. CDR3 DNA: TGCGCCAGCAGCTTGGCACTCAATCAGCCCCAGCATTTT. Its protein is CASSLALNQPQHF. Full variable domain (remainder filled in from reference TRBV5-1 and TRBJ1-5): KAGVTQTPRYLIKTRGQQVTLSCSPISGHRSVSWYQQTPGQGLQFLFEYFSETQRNKGNFPGRFSGRQFSNSRSEMNVSTLELGDSALYLCASSLALNQPQHFGDGTRLSIL.

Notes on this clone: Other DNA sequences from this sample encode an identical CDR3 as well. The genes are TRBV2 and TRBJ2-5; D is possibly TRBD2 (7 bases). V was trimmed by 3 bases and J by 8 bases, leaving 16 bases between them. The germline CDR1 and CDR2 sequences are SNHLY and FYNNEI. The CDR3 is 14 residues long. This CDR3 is CASSETRGGETQYF. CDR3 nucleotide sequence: TGTGCCAGCAGTGAGACCAGGGGAGGGGAAACCCAGTACTTC.